This passage covers 22 T cell receptor beta chains from one sample sequenced in a study of cytomegalovirus exposure and HLA in healthy donors. Assay: immunoSEQ multiplex PCR; the TCRdb copy retains only in-frame clones and omits some. The profile shows tens of thousands of clones, about 97% of them singletons. Sequences were obtained from PBMCs. The receptor source for this set is a woman aged 18-29 years in good health and CMV-seropositive.

CDR3 sequence: CASSRGTETQYF. CDR3 in DNA: TGTGCCAGCAGCAGGGGTACTGAGACCCAGTACTTC. The chain joins TRBV7-9 to TRBJ2-5; perhaps TRBD1 as D (5 bases). Germline loops: CDR1 SEHNR, CDR2 FQNEAQ (reference sequence). The germline V and J ends were trimmed by 5 bases and 5 bases, with 9 bases remaining between them. The CDR3 is made up of 12 amino acids.

This clone was picked up one time. The rearrangement joins TRBV7-9 to TRBJ2-2, with TRBD2 matching over 8 bases. This CDR3 has 16 residues. Per germline, CDR1 SEHNR and CDR2 FQNEAQ (reference sequence). V gave up 5 bases and J gave up 3 bases; unmatched junction bases: 8. Here the CDR3 reads CASSLAGRADTGELFF. CDR3 in DNA: TGTGCCAGCAGCCTGGCCGGGAGGGCCGACACCGGGGAGCTGTTTTTT.

The chain links TRBV7-9 to TRBJ2-3; 10 positions match TRBD1. From germline, CDR1 is SEHNR and CDR2 FQNEAQ (reference sequence). Germline trimming cut 5 bases from V and 4 bases from J; bases unmatched to any gene: 18. This CDR3 is built from 19 residues. CDR3 amino acids: CASSTSVPGQGSGPDTQYF. For the CDR3, the DNA is TGTGCCAGCAGCACCAGCGTCCCGGGACAGGGGTCGGGGCCAGATACGCAGTATTTT. The full variable domain, its missing parts supplied by reference TRBV7-9 and TRBJ2-3, is DTGVSQNPRHKITKRGQNVTFRCDPISEHNRLYWYRQTLGQGPEFLTYFQNEAQLEKSRLLSDRFSAERPKGSFSTLEIQRTEQGDSAMYLCASSTSVPGQGSGPDTQYFGPGTRLTVL.

This chain connects TRBV7-3 to TRBJ2-1; 7 bases fit TRBD2. J was trimmed by 10 bases and V by 5 bases; bases with no gene match: 8. The germline V gene encodes CDR1 SGHTA and CDR2 FQGTGA. This CDR3 is 13 amino acids long. CDR3 nucleotides: TGTGCCAGCAGCCACATGGGGGGGGTGGAGCAGTTCTTC. Amino acids: CASSHMGGVEQFF.

The genes are TRBV4-2 and TRBJ1-2; no definite D call. The germline V gene encodes CDR1 LGHNA and CDR2 YNFKEQ. CDR3 length equals 16 residues. Trimming shortened V by 0 bases and J by 0 bases, and 11 bases separated the two germline ends. The CDR3, as DNA: TGTGCCAGCAGCCAAGATTTCCGGAGAGCTAACTATGGCTACACCTTC. As protein: CASSQDFRRANYGYTF.

The chain joins TRBV28 to TRBJ2-7; 9 bases agree with TRBD1. The V gene end was trimmed by 2 bases and the J gene end by 0 bases; junction bases not matched to a gene: 5. This CDR3 comprises 16 residues. Germline-derived CDR1 and CDR2 are MDHEN and SYDVKM. CDR3 nucleotide sequence: TGTGCCAGCAGTTTAGATGACAGGGGGGACTCCTACGAGCAGTACTTC. Its protein product is CASSLDDRGDSYEQYF.

The rearrangement links TRBV5-6 to TRBJ1-5; 9 bases agree with TRBD1. The CDR3 has 14 amino acids. With V trimmed by 3 bases and J by 5 bases, 3 bases remained unmatched. The germline V gene encodes CDR1 SGHDT and CDR2 YYEEEE. The CDR3 sequence: CASSSWDRDQPQHF. In nucleotides, the CDR3 is TGTGCCAGCAGCTCCTGGGACAGGGATCAGCCCCAGCATTTT.

The gene calls are TRBV18 and TRBJ1-2; TRBD1 is a possible D gene (6 bases). V gave up 2 bases and J gave up 5 bases, with 12 bases separating them. Looked up from germline, CDR1 is KGHSH and CDR2 is LQKENI. The CDR3 is 14 amino acids. CDR3: CASSPIRGSYGYTF. The CDR3 nucleotides read TGTGCCAGCTCACCAATCAGGGGCTCTTATGGCTACACCTTC.

The chain uses TRBV5-4 and TRBJ2-2; TRBD2 is a possible D gene (7 bases). The CDR3 is 16 amino acids. Trimming removed 4 bases at V and 5 bases at J, with 18 bases between. Per germline, CDR1 SGHNT and CDR2 YYREEE (reference sequence). The CDR3 bases are TGTGCCAGCAGCCCCAAGGGGGGGAGACGTACCGGGGAGCTGTTTTTT. Its translation is CASSPKGGRRTGELFF. Using reference TRBV5-4 and TRBJ2-2 for the parts outside the CDR3, the full variable domain is ETGVTQSPTHLIKTRGQQVTLRCSSQSGHNTVSWYQQALGQGPQFIFQYYREEENGRGNFPPRFSGLQFPNYSSELNVNALELDDSALYLCASSPKGGRRTGELFFGEGSRLTVL.

This chain connects TRBV18 to TRBJ1-3, with 8 bases that match TRBD1. V lost 3 bases, J lost 3 bases, and 1 base stayed unmatched. The CDR3 is 14 amino acids. Germline values: CDR1 KGHSH, CDR2 LQKENI. CDR3 bases: TGTGCCAGCTCACCTGGACAGGGTGGAAACACCATATATTTT. Its protein is CASSPGQGGNTIYF.

The chain couples TRBV6-5 to TRBJ2-2; TRBD1 matches at 8 bases. The trim removed 6 bases at V and 4 bases at J, leaving 7 bases unmatched. The CDR3 contains 15 residues. CDR1 MNHEY and CDR2 SVGAGI come from the germline V gene. The CDR3 region has the DNA TGTGCCAGCAGCCCGGGACAGGTTAGCACCGGGGAGCTGTTTTTT. Its translation: CASSPGQVSTGELFF.

The chain joins TRBV5-6 to TRBJ2-5, with D possibly TRBD1 on 6 matching bases. Germline loops: CDR1 SGHDT, CDR2 YYEEEE. The CDR3 runs 12 residues. The germline V and J ends were trimmed by 4 bases and 4 bases, with 8 bases remaining between them. CDR3 coding DNA: TGTGCCAGCAGCGGCAGGGGAGAGACCCAGTACTTC. Its translation: CASSGRGETQYF.

This clone was counted once. CDR3 residues: CASSISLKTGELFF. The CDR3 DNA reads as TGTGCCAGTAGTATTTCACTCAAGACCGGGGAGCTGTTTTTT. This sequence joins TRBV19 and TRBJ2-2; D remains unclear. V lost 3 bases to trimming and J lost 5 bases, with 10 bases between them. Germline CDR1 reads LNHDA; CDR2 reads SQIVND (reference sequence). The CDR3 runs to 14 residues.

This chain uses TRBV14 with TRBJ1-1, with D unresolved. Between the trimmed V and J ends, which lost 2 bases and 5 bases, there was a span of 15 bases. The CDR3 has 15 residues. CDR1 SGHDN and CDR2 FVKESK come from the germline V gene. DNA of the CDR3: TGTGCCAGCAGCCAACATGCTACCCTCACGACTGAAGCTTTCTTT. As protein: CASSQHATLTTEAFF.

V and J are TRBV11-2 and TRBJ2-7; D is perhaps TRBD2 (6 bases). The germline V gene has CDR1 SGHAT and CDR2 FQNNGV. The CDR3 totals 13 residues. V lost 3 bases to trimming and J lost 9 bases, with 15 bases between them. The CDR3 is CASSFPAMEGQYF. The CDR3 DNA sequence: TGTGCCAGCAGCTTCCCCGCGATGGAGGGGCAGTACTTC.

V and J are TRBV9 and TRBJ1-2; D gene ambiguous. Germline loops: CDR1 SGDLS, CDR2 YYNGEE. The germline V and J ends were trimmed by 0 bases and 8 bases, with 8 bases remaining between them. The CDR3 extends over 12 amino acids. CDR3: CASSVGHRGYTF. The CDR3 nucleotides read TGTGCCAGCAGCGTAGGACACCGGGGCTACACCTTC.

This chain connects TRBV5-6 to TRBJ1-2, with D uncertain. Germline CDR1 is SGHDT and CDR2 is YYEEEE. CDR3 length: 12 residues. Trimming removed 1 base at V and 9 bases at J, with 10 bases between. Here the CDR3 DNA reads TGTGCCAGCAGCTTGTCGGGTTCTAGCTACACCTTC. As protein: CASSLSGSSYTF. The full variable domain, completed using reference TRBV5-6 and TRBJ1-2, is DAGVTQSPTHLIKTRGQQVTLRCSPKSGHDTVSWYQQALGQGPQFIFQYYEEEERQRGNFPDRFSGHQFPNYSSELNVNALLLGDSALYLCASSLSGSSYTFGSGTRLTVV.

V usage is TRBV15 and J usage is TRBJ2-3, with D maybe TRBD2 (6 bases). CDR3 length: 16 amino acids. Germline CDR1 reads LNHNV; CDR2 reads YYDKDF (reference sequence). V gave up 2 bases and J gave up 2 bases, with 14 bases separating them. The CDR3 region has the DNA TGTGCCACCAGCAGACGCCTAGCGATTTACACAGATACGCAGTATTTT. Translated: CATSRRLAIYTDTQYF.

This chain links TRBV10-2 with TRBJ1-1, with a possible D match to TRBD1 (5 bases). The V gene lost 0 bases and the J gene lost 1 base, with 9 bases spanning the gap. The CDR3 contains 15 residues. Germline-derived CDR1 and CDR2 are WSHSY and SAAADI. The CDR3 is CASSESGGWNTEAFF. The CDR3 nucleotides are TGCGCCAGCAGTGAGTCGGGGGGTTGGAACACTGAAGCTTTCTTT.

Only one count was recorded for this clone. This sequence joins TRBV2 and TRBJ2-3; 7 positions match TRBD1. Losses at the gene ends were 10 bases for V and 0 bases for J; bases not matched to a gene: 13. Germline V CDR1 and CDR2: SNHLY, FYNNEI. This CDR3 contains 16 residues. The CDR3 loop is CATPHRQGSSTDTQYF. The CDR3 DNA is TGTGCCACACCACACCGACAGGGATCGAGCACAGATACGCAGTATTTT.

V usage is TRBV4-1 and J usage is TRBJ1-2; tentatively, D is TRBD1 (6 bases). V dropped 0 bases and J dropped 1 base, with 15 bases sitting between them. Looked up from germline, CDR1 is MGHRA and CDR2 is YSYEKL. The CDR3 extends over 17 amino acids. CDR3 protein: CASSQDNRVTDNYGYTF. The CDR3 DNA sequence: TGCGCCAGCAGCCAAGATAACAGGGTGACCGATAACTATGGCTACACCTTC.

The chain couples TRBV6-5 to TRBJ2-6; no clear D. The CDR3 totals 14 residues. Germline CDR1 is MNHEY and CDR2 is SVGAGI. Trimming removed 0 bases at V and 4 bases at J, with 4 bases between. CDR3: CASSYSRGANVLTF. In nucleotides, the CDR3 is TGTGCCAGCAGTTACTCTCGGGGGGCCAACGTCCTGACTTTC.